The rows below give T cell receptor beta chains drawn from one sample of a study of blood T cell repertoires in COVID-19. Here immunoSEQ multiplex PCR was the method, and the copy in TCRdb shows in-frame clones only, minus some. Here the sample spans under 60,000 clones, approximately 90% being singletons. Sequenced: peripheral blood. These receptors were obtained from a human donor with acute or convalescent COVID-19. The donor label of this sample is uncertain. The CDR3 runs from the conserved cysteine through the conserved F or W. The D gene is left open where the match is weak. Some rows mark clone size as missing; the rest say once, few, many or name a class of expanded clone.

clone_size,v_call,j_call,d_call,cdr3_nt,cdr3_aa
once,TRBV9,TRBJ2-7,TRBD1,TGTGCCAGCAGCAAAACCGGGACAGGGGAGTACGAGCAGTACTTC,CASSKTGTGEYEQYF
once,TRBV7-8,TRBJ2-7,NA,TGTGCCAGCAGCTTAGAAGACCGCGGCGAGCAGTACTTC,CASSLEDRGEQYF
NA,TRBV10-2,TRBJ2-2,TRBD1,TGCGCCAGCAGTGCGGCGGGACAGGGGACCGGGGAGCTGTTTTTT,CASSAAGQGTGELFF
NA,TRBV14,TRBJ2-2,TRBD2,TGTGCCAGCAGCCAAGGGACTAGCGGGAGGAATGGGTATGAGGGGGAGCTGTTTTTT,CASSQGTSGRNGYEGELFF
NA,TRBV5-6,TRBJ2-1,NA,TGTGCCAGCAGCTTTCAACTTTCCAATGAGCAGTTCTTC,CASSFQLSNEQFF
NA,TRBV2,TRBJ1-6,NA,TGTGCCAGCATGGGCCTTTCACCCCTCCACTTT,CASMGLSPLHF
NA,TRBV29-1,TRBJ2-1,TRBD1,TGCAGCGGTCAGACAGGGTTTGCCGTGAATGAGCAGTTCTTC,CSGQTGFAVNEQFF
once,TRBV9,TRBJ1-6,NA,TGTGCCAGCAGCGTACTTGGACAGTCCGGATCACCCCTCCACTTT,CASSVLGQSGSPLHF
NA,TRBV5-1,TRBJ1-1,NA,TGCGCCAGCAGCGAAAACCTCGGGTACGCAACTGAAGCTTTCTTT,CASSENLGYATEAFF
once,TRBV6-4,TRBJ2-1,TRBD2,TGTGCCACCCGAAGATTAGCGGGAGGGCGTTACAATGAGCAGTTCTTC,CATRRLAGGRYNEQFF
NA,TRBV6-4,TRBJ2-1,TRBD2,TGTGCCAGCCCCCCCACACGGGAGGTGCCCCGGAATGAGCAGTTCTTC,CASPPTREVPRNEQFF
NA,TRBV12-3/TRBV12-4,TRBJ1-4,TRBD1,TGTGCCAGCAGTACAGGGGACAAACTGTTTTTT,CASSTGDKLFF
NA,TRBV18,TRBJ1-4,NA,TGTGCCAGCTCGCGCGGGGCAGCAACTAATGAAAAACTGTTTTTT,CASSRGAATNEKLFF
NA,TRBV3-1/TRBV3-2,TRBJ2-7,NA,TGTGCCAGCAGCCAAGGACACACCTACGAGCAGTACTTC,CASSQGHTYEQYF
NA,TRBV2,TRBJ2-2,TRBD1,TGTGCCAGCAGTGAAGCGCTTCAGGGGGCCGGGGAGCTGTTTTTT,CASSEALQGAGELFF
NA,TRBV20-1,TRBJ1-2,NA,TGCAGTCAGGGGAAGGACTATGGCTACACCTTC,CSQGKDYGYTF
NA,TRBV5-4,TRBJ2-1,TRBD1,TGTGCCAGCAGCTTGGGGGACAGGGCCTCCTACAATGAGCAGTTCTTC,CASSLGDRASYNEQFF
NA,TRBV28,TRBJ2-2,NA,TGTGCCAGTATTCCGGGACAGAACACCGGGGAGCTGTTTTTT,CASIPGQNTGELFF
NA,TRBV9,TRBJ1-1,NA,TGTGCCAGCAGCTACACAGGGATCACTGAAGCTTTCTTT,CASSYTGITEAFF
once,TRBV24-1,TRBJ1-2,NA,TGTGCCACCAGTCCAGGGGACTATGGCTACACCTTC,CATSPGDYGYTF
NA,TRBV19,TRBJ1-6,TRBD1,TGTGCCAGTAGTATCCGGCGGACAGGGTTTGATTCACCCCTCCACTTT,CASSIRRTGFDSPLHF
NA,TRBV4-1,TRBJ2-3,TRBD2,TGCGCCAGCAGCCTCAGCGAGGGGAGGGAAACAGATACGCAGTATTTT,CASSLSEGRETDTQYF
NA,TRBV5-4,TRBJ2-5,NA,TGTGCCAGCAGCTTGTTGTCCGTTGAGACCCAGTACTTC,CASSLLSVETQYF
once,TRBV7-2,TRBJ1-6,NA,TGTGCCAGCAGCTTAGTAGGGGGGGAAAATTCACCCCTCCACTTT,CASSLVGGENSPLHF
many,TRBV7-2,TRBJ2-1,TRBD1,TGTGCCAGCAGCTGGGGACAGGGAGACGAGAATGAGCAGTTCTTC,CASSWGQGDENEQFF
NA,TRBV24-1,TRBJ2-1,NA,TGTGCCACCAGTGATCTACTGGACAATGAGCAGTTCTTC,CATSDLLDNEQFF
NA,TRBV10-2,TRBJ1-5,NA,TGCGCCAGCAGGGAAAGCCGACAAGGCAATCAGCCCCAGCATTTT,CASRESRQGNQPQHF
few,TRBV5-1,TRBJ1-2,NA,TGCGCCAGCAGCTTGTCAGAGGGCTATGGCTACACCTTC,CASSLSEGYGYTF
few,TRBV29-1,TRBJ1-2,NA,TGCAGCGTTCAGGGTAACTTTGGCTACACCTTC,CSVQGNFGYTF
NA,TRBV6-4,TRBJ2-3,NA,TGTGCCAGCAGTGACGGGGGGTCTAGCACAGATACGCAGTATTTT,CASSDGGSSTDTQYF
NA,TRBV7-2,TRBJ2-7,TRBD2,TGTGCCAGCAGCCCCAGACGTAGCGGGCCATCCTACGAGCAGTACTTC,CASSPRRSGPSYEQYF
NA,TRBV20-1,TRBJ1-1,NA,TGCAGTGCTGGGTTTAGCTCTGAAGCTTTCTTT,CSAGFSSEAFF
NA,TRBV2,TRBJ1-1,NA,TGTGCCAGCACCCTGATGGGGCGTAACACTGAAGCTTTCTTT,CASTLMGRNTEAFF
NA,TRBV25-1,TRBJ2-7,TRBD1,TGTGCCAGCAGTGGACAGGGGTACTACGAGCAGTACTTC,CASSGQGYYEQYF
NA,TRBV7-9,TRBJ2-2,NA,TGTGCCAGCAGCGGAAGGGGGTCGACTATGTTAATTACCGGGGAGCTGTTTTTT,CASSGRGSTMLITGELFF
NA,TRBV7-8,TRBJ2-3,NA,TGTGCCAGCAGCCACCAGGGGAGCACAGATACGCAGTATTTT,CASSHQGSTDTQYF